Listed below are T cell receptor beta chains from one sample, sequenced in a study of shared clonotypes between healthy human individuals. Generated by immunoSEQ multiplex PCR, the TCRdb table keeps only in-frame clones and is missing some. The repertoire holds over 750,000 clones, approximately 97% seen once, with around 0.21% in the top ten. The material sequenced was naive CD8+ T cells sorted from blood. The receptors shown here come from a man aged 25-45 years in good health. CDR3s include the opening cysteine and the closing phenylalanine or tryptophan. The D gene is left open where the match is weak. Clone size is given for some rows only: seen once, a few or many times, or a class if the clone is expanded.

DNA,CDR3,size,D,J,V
TGTGCCAGCAGCCCCTCAGGAGTTCTCATGAACACTGAAGCTTTCTTT,CASSPSGVLMNTEAFF,.,.,TRBJ1-1,TRBV9
TGCAGCGGCTCGGACAGCTCCTACGAGCAGTACTTC,CSGSDSSYEQYF,.,.,TRBJ2-7,TRBV29-1
TGTGCCAGCTCACCAGGGACTAGCGGGAAAGAGACCCAGTACTTC,CASSPGTSGKETQYF,.,TRBD2,TRBJ2-5,TRBV18
TGTGCCAGCAGCTTAGTGGCAGGGGACACTGAAGCTTTCTTT,CASSLVAGDTEAFF,.,.,TRBJ1-1,TRBV7-9
TGTGCCAGCAGTTCACGGTCCTACGAGCAGTACTTC,CASSSRSYEQYF,.,.,TRBJ2-7,TRBV6-5
TGTGCCAGCTCACCTGGTGACAGGGGGAACAATGAGCAGTTCTTC,CASSPGDRGNNEQFF,.,TRBD1,TRBJ2-1,TRBV18
TGCGCCAGCAGCCAATGGAACCGGGACAGGGGAACAGATAACTATGGCTACACCTTC,CASSQWNRDRGTDNYGYTF,.,TRBD1,TRBJ1-2,TRBV4-3
TGTGCCAGCAGCCAAGATCGGGAGCCGATCACCGGGGAGCTGTTTTTT,CASSQDREPITGELFF,.,.,TRBJ2-2,TRBV14
TGTGCCAGCAGTGAAATCGTCCTAGCGGGAGATCCCGAGCAGTACTTC,CASSEIVLAGDPEQYF,.,TRBD2,TRBJ2-7,TRBV2
TGTGCCAGCAGCTCCGGGACCTACGAGCAGTACTTC,CASSSGTYEQYF,.,.,TRBJ2-7,TRBV7-2
TGTGCCAGTAGTATAGCAGAGGGCCCCTACAATGAGCAGTTCTTC,CASSIAEGPYNEQFF,.,.,TRBJ2-1,TRBV19
TGTGCCAGCAGCTTAGACTTCGGATCCCACTATGGCTACACCTTC,CASSLDFGSHYGYTF,.,.,TRBJ1-2,TRBV7-9
TGCGCCAGCAGCCTGAGACAGGGTTGGTACGAGCAGTACTTC,CASSLRQGWYEQYF,.,TRBD1,TRBJ2-7,TRBV5-1
TGTGCCAGTAGCCTGGCAGGTTTCAACTATGGCTACACCTTC,CASSLAGFNYGYTF,.,.,TRBJ1-2,TRBV19
TGTGCCAGCAGCTTAGCGCCCTTAGCAGGGCCCTTTGGTTCAGATACGCAGTATTTT,CASSLAPLAGPFGSDTQYF,.,.,TRBJ2-3,TRBV7-9
TGTGCCAGCAGAACATCCCTCCCCTACAATGAGCAGTTCTTC,CASRTSLPYNEQFF,.,.,TRBJ2-1,TRBV6-5
TGCACCAGCAGCCTAATCGGACTAGCGGGGAACACCGGGGAGCTGTTTTTT,CTSSLIGLAGNTGELFF,.,.,TRBJ2-2,TRBV1
TGTGCCTACTCCGGTCGCCTAGGCACCGGGGAGCTGTTTTTT,CAYSGRLGTGELFF,.,.,TRBJ2-2,TRBV30
TGTGCCAGCAGTTTATCGGGGTTTAGCTCCTACAATGAGCAGTTCTTC,CASSLSGFSSYNEQFF,.,.,TRBJ2-1,TRBV27
TGTGCCACCTCAGGCGACTCCTACGAGCAGTACTTC,CATSGDSYEQYF,few,.,TRBJ2-7,TRBV15
TGCAGCGGGACGGAAAACGCGAACACCGGGGAGCTGTTTTTT,CSGTENANTGELFF,.,.,TRBJ2-2,TRBV29-1
TGTGCCAGCAGCTTGGTGGACACATACTACTCTGGGGCCAACGTCCTGACTTTC,CASSLVDTYYSGANVLTF,.,.,TRBJ2-6,TRBV5-4
TGTGCCAGCAGTTCATTGCCCCATACGCAGTATTTT,CASSSLPHTQYF,few,.,TRBJ2-3,TRBV27
TGTGCCAGCAGTTCGGGACAGCTTTACGAGCAGTACTTC,CASSSGQLYEQYF,once,TRBD1,TRBJ2-7,TRBV27
TGTGCCAGCAGCTTCCTTCAAGAGACCCAGTACTTC,CASSFLQETQYF,.,.,TRBJ2-5,TRBV7-6
TGCGGCACCAGGGGCGCCTATGGCTACACCTTC,CGTRGAYGYTF,.,.,TRBJ1-2,TRBV19
TGCGCCAGCCAAGGAGAGAGCCTCTCCTACGAGCAGTACTTC,CASQGESLSYEQYF,few,.,TRBJ2-7,TRBV5-1
TGCGCCAGCAGCATCTCCGGGACTCAAGAGCAGTACTTC,CASSISGTQEQYF,.,.,TRBJ2-7,TRBV5-1
TGTGCCAGCAGTCCCCACATGGAACAGCCCCAGCATTTT,CASSPHMEQPQHF,.,.,TRBJ1-5,TRBV6-6
TGTGCCATCAGTACCGGGAGCTCCTACGAGCAGTACTTC,CAISTGSSYEQYF,.,.,TRBJ2-7,TRBV10-3
TGTGCCAGCAGCTTGGGACAGTCAGCCTACGAGCAGTACTTC,CASSLGQSAYEQYF,.,.,TRBJ2-7,TRBV5-6
TGTGCCAGCAGTTTAACGGTCGACCAGATGCAGTACTTC,CASSLTVDQMQYF,.,.,TRBJ2-7,TRBV27
TGCAGCGTTGAACACCCTTTTCAAGAGACCCAGTACTTC,CSVEHPFQETQYF,.,.,TRBJ2-5,TRBV29-1
TGTGCCATCAGTGAGTCCGCGGGAGGAAGTAGCGAGCAGTTCTTC,CAISESAGGSSEQFF,.,TRBD2,TRBJ2-1,TRBV10-3
TGCGCCAGCAGCCCGATTAGAGGGTTGGAGACCCAGTACTTC,CASSPIRGLETQYF,.,.,TRBJ2-5,TRBV5-1
TGCGCCAGCAGGAGAGGACCTCGGGGGGCATCTGGCTACACCTTC,CASRRGPRGASGYTF,.,.,TRBJ1-2,TRBV10-1
TGTGCCAGCAGCCTAGCGGGAGGGAAAGATACGCAGTATTTT,CASSLAGGKDTQYF,.,TRBD2,TRBJ2-3,TRBV25-1
TGTGCCAGCAGGCCAGCGGGGCAGCCCCAGCATTTT,CASRPAGQPQHF,once,.,TRBJ1-5,TRBV28
TGTGCCAGTAGTTGGGACAGAGGATCCTTCTATGGCTACACCTTC,CASSWDRGSFYGYTF,.,TRBD1,TRBJ1-2,TRBV19
TGTGCCATCAGTGAGGAGACTAGCGGGTTCGACAATGAGCAGTTCTTC,CAISEETSGFDNEQFF,.,TRBD2,TRBJ2-1,TRBV10-3
TGTGCCAGCAGCCTTTACAGGGAGGACACCATATATTTT,CASSLYREDTIYF,.,.,TRBJ1-3,TRBV7-8